This TCR beta chain was sequenced for a study of blood T cell repertoires in COVID-19 (dated by TCRdb to 2020 to 2021). About the study as a whole: Collaborator samples came from the United States, Italy and Spain and covered acute and convalescent phases of COVID-19. The repertoires were released in a freely available public database intended as a resource for research on the immune response to SARS-CoV-2. A de-identified subject ID, COVID-19 status, age in years and sex were almost always included in the sample metadata. The prospective study material was composed of cDNA or gDNA derived from T cells, B-cell-depleted T cells, or PBMCs. The samples were drawn from the first 160 participants of the ongoing ImmuneRACE study and from some 1,300 subjects provided by 6 global collaborators. Where HLA class I and class II types were available, the types were taken from metadata supplied by the sample provider, not from assay-based typing. The dataset comprised deeply sampled blood TCRbeta repertoires from subjects exposed to, actively infected with, or recovered from COVID-19. Broad study findings and their caveats: Clinical and demographic metadata were provided uncurated, with the amount varying by source and participant.

About this clone: Its antigen is currently not known. The junction does not match germline at one end; this may be a read error.

According to the germline V gene, CDR1 reads SNHLY and CDR2 reads FYNNEI. The CDR3 spans 14 residues, from the cysteine through the phenylalanine. CDR3 DNA only is kept here, 42 bases in frame from base 1. Whole blood was collected in K2EDTA tubes by collaborating institutions according to the institutions' own protocols. For TCRbeta analysis, collaborator samples were shipped as frozen whole blood, as isolated PBMCs, or as DNA extracted from either sample type. TCRbeta CDR3 regions were amplified from genomic DNA by means of the immunoSEQ Assay, a bias-controlled multiplex PCR. Per the original workflow: Nucleated cell counts per sample were estimated from amplification of reference gene primers within the assay. To quantify the absolute abundance of each unique TCRbeta CDR3 rearrangement, sequence reads were collapsed and filtered. For each sample, productive Simpson clonality was calculated by taking the square root of Simpson's diversity index across productive rearrangements. TCRdb stores this immuneACCESS table with in-frame sequences only. Part of the clones is absent; in the studies checked, under half of the shortfall reflects unresolved V genes, and no reason is known for the rest. V, J and clone size were drawn from that table, and D and trimming were deduced from the DNA. The table for this sample lists roughly 150,000 clones; just under 90% of them were counted only once. The top ten hold roughly 9.6% of the sample.

The V gene is TRBV2 and the J gene is TRBJ1-5; tentative D gene TRBD1, with 5 bases matching. The sequence derives from a woman of 80 years or more with acute or convalescent COVID-19. Sequencing input: peripheral blood. The nucleotides are TGTGCCAGCAGTCCTCAGGGATTCGCCGCCCCAATCTATTTT. This gives the protein CASSPQGFAAPIYF.